This T cell receptor beta chain was sequenced during a study of PD-1 blockade in classical Hodgkin lymphoma. General observations from the study: Complete responders entered with baseline diversity on par with newly diagnosed patients, the results showed. Prior therapy or disease activity may underlie the repertoire differences, whose causes remain undefined.

Measured with immunoSEQ multiplex PCR; TCRdb has only the in-frame clones, and not every one. The sample includes 25,000 to 30,000 clones, 88% of them seen just once. The patients all showed relapse after autologous stem cell transplantation, while their brentuximab vedotin exposure varied. Magnetic negative selection of thawed PBMCs yielded the CD8+ T cells. Concerning this clone: Its target is unknown.

The sample here was CD8+ T cells from blood, taken at baseline. The clonotype was recovered from a human donor with classical Hodgkin lymphoma.

The CDR3 is CASSYLGRATDTQYF. The CDR3 DNA reads as TGTGCCAGCAGTTACCTGGGGAGGGCAACAGATACGCAGTATTTT. The V gene is TRBV27, the J gene TRBJ2-3, with 7 nucleotides matching TRBD2. V trimming: 4 bases; J trimming: 3 bases; junction bases outside the gene matches: 7. Germline V gene sequence: CDR1 MNHEY, CDR2 SMNVEV (reference sequence). CDR3 length equals 15 residues.